One sample yielded the 18 T cell receptor beta chains listed below, sequenced in a study of blood T cell repertoires in COVID-19. The method was immunoSEQ multiplex PCR; TCRdb's version includes in-frame clones alone and lacks a portion of them. Here the sample spans around 180,000 clones, 88% being singletons. Specimen: peripheral blood. The receptors shown here come from a human donor in a cohort sampled during active COVID-19.

V usage is TRBV21-1 and J usage is TRBJ1-6; the table's D call TRBD1 went unverified against the DNA. TRBV21-1 constitutes a pseudogene. The CDR3 has 21 residues. The CDR3 region is CASSPPPKRSSRGPYNSPLHF. CDR3 DNA sequence: TGTGCCAGCAGCCCCCCGCCCAAAAGGAGTTCCAGGGGACCCTATAATTCACCCCTCCACTTT.

This clone has more than one count but fewer than ten. The V gene is TRBV19, the J gene TRBJ2-7, with D perhaps TRBD2 (6 bases). This CDR3 region has 12 residues. Per germline, CDR1 LNHDA and CDR2 SQIVND (reference sequence). V gave up 3 bases and J gave up 5 bases, with 8 bases separating them. The CDR3 loop reads CASSMEGDEQYF. In DNA, the CDR3 is TGTGCCAGTAGTATGGAGGGCGACGAGCAGTACTTC. Full variable domain (rest looked up from reference TRBV19 and TRBJ2-7): DGGITQSPKYLFRKEGQNVTLSCEQNLNHDAMYWYRQDPGQGLRLIYYSQIVNDFQKGDIAEGYSVSREKKESFPLTVTSAQKNPTAFYLCASSMEGDEQYFGPGTRLTVT.

The rearrangement joins TRBV4-3 to TRBJ1-2, with D possibly matching TRBD1 (5 bases). Germline CDR1 is LGHNA and CDR2 is YSLEER. The CDR3 length is 15 residues. The V and J ends lost 0 bases and 4 bases respectively, with 12 bases between them. CDR3 sequence: CASSQEGREVYGYTF. DNA for the CDR3: TGCGCCAGCAGCCAAGAGGGCAGGGAGGTCTATGGCTACACCTTC.

In DNA form, the CDR3 reads TGTGCCAGCAAGGACAGGGCCGCCTATGGCTACACCTTC. Its translation: CASKDRAAYGYTF. The genes are TRBV2 and TRBJ1-2; 8 bases line up with TRBD1. CDR1 SNHLY and CDR2 FYNNEI come from the germline V gene. Germline trimming cut 7 bases from V and 4 bases from J; bases unmatched to any gene: 5. This CDR3 is 13 amino acids long.

Turning to this clone: Other DNA sequences in this specimen translate into the identical CDR3. The CDR3 is CASSLGGPYGYTF. The DNA of the CDR3 is TGTGCCAGCAGCTTAGGAGGCCCATATGGCTACACCTTC. This chain links TRBV11-2 with TRBJ1-2; no reliable D call. Trimming stripped 1 base from V and 5 bases from J, with 8 bases between. Germline values: CDR1 SGHAT, CDR2 FQNNGV. This CDR3 is 13 amino acids long.

The chain is built from TRBV6-2 or TRBV6-3 and TRBJ2-7; no firm D call. The germline gives CDR1 MNHEY, CDR2 SVGEGT. V lost 8 bases and J 2 bases, leaving 16 bases between the germline ends. This CDR3 has 14 amino acids. This chain's CDR3 is CASGRLAAPYEQYF. As DNA, the CDR3 is TGTGCCAGCGGCCGATTGGCGGCCCCCTACGAGCAGTACTTC.

The V call is TRBV20-1, the J call TRBJ2-3; TRBD2 agrees at 7 bases. Germline V gene data show CDR1 as DFQATT and CDR2 as SNEGSKA (reference sequence). The CDR3 runs to 14 residues. With V trimmed by 3 bases and J by 8 bases, 11 bases remained unmatched. CDR3 DNA sequence: TGCAGTGCTAGTATGGGGGAGGGCCACGGTACGCAGTATTTT. Protein sequence: CSASMGEGHGTQYF.

The V gene is TRBV18, the J gene TRBJ1-4, with 10 bases lining up with TRBD1. Per the germline V gene, CDR1 is KGHSH and CDR2 is LQKENI. V dropped 2 bases and J dropped 5; count of bases not matched to a gene: 2. CDR3 size: 15 residues. This CDR3 is CASSPGTGANEKLFF. DNA of the CDR3: TGTGCCAGCTCACCAGGGACAGGGGCGAATGAAAAACTGTTTTTT.

The chain couples TRBV2 to TRBJ1-1; D is uncertain. Germline values: CDR1 SNHLY, CDR2 FYNNEI. Trimming removed 0 bases at V and 1 base at J, with 3 bases between. The CDR3 consists of 13 residues. CDR3 in amino acids: CASSEAQNTEAFF. CDR3 DNA sequence: TGTGCCAGCAGTGAAGCACAGAACACTGAAGCTTTCTTT.

Remarks on this clone: At one end, the junction sequence differs from germline, possibly due to a read error. This chain links TRBV7-7 with TRBJ1-2; the D is unclear. This CDR3 is 15 amino acids long. Germline V gene lookup returns CDR1 SSHAT and CDR2 FNYEAQ (reference sequence). Written as DNA, the CDR3 is TGTGCTAGCAGCTTAACTGTCAGGCGAACGTATGGCTACACCTTC. This encodes CASSLTVRRTYGYTF. Together with reference TRBV7-7 and TRBJ1-2, the CDR3 gives the full variable domain: GAGVSQSPRYKVTKRGQDVTLRCDPISSHATLYWYQQALGQGPEFLTYFNYEAQPDKSGLPSDRFSAERPEGSISTLTIQRTEQRDSAMYRCASSLTVRRTYGYTFGSGTRLTVV.

V is TRBV2 and J is TRBJ2-7, with 9 bases lining up with TRBD1. This CDR3 spans 14 amino acids. V lost 7 bases to trimming and J lost 4 bases; unmatched junction nucleotides: 8. CDR1 is SNHLY and CDR2 is FYNNEI in the germline V gene. CDR3 sequence (DNA): TGTGCCAGCACAAGGGACAGGGTAACGTACGAGCAGTACTTC. Translation: CASTRDRVTYEQYF.

The chain is built from TRBV5-1 and TRBJ2-6; TRBD1 agrees at 12 bases. J gave up 4 bases and V 2 bases, and 7 bases lay outside the gene matches. The germline CDR1 and CDR2 sequences are SGHRS and YFSETQ. There are 18 residues in the CDR3. The DNA for the CDR3 is TGCGCCAGCAGCTTCACGGGACAGGGGGCAACAGGGGCCAACGTCCTGACTTTC. Translated, it gives CASSFTGQGATGANVLTF.

V and J are TRBV7-2 and TRBJ1-2, with 7 bases matching TRBD1. The CDR3 length is 14 residues. Germline V gene lookup returns CDR1 SGHTA and CDR2 FQGNSA. J lost 6 bases, V lost 6 bases, and 10 bases had no gene match. The CDR3 sequence: CASSLWTGQDGYTF. Here the CDR3 DNA reads TGTGCCAGCAGTCTTTGGACAGGTCAAGATGGCTACACCTTC.

The V gene is TRBV4-1, the J gene TRBJ2-7, with 7 nucleotides matching TRBD2. The germline V gene encodes CDR1 MGHRA and CDR2 YSYEKL. The CDR3 is made up of 15 amino acids. V shed 3 bases, J shed 3 bases, and the junction held 8 bases outside the gene matches. CDR3 region: CASSQILAFDYEQYF. The CDR3 DNA reads as TGCGCCAGCAGCCAGATACTAGCGTTCGACTACGAGCAGTACTTC.

The J gene is TRBJ2-5, the V gene TRBV6-5, with 7 positions matching TRBD1. V was clipped by 5 bases and J by 3 bases; unmatched bases: 6. Germline CDR1 is MNHEY and CDR2 is SVGAGI. The CDR3 length is 14 residues. The CDR3 here is CASSIRQGKETQYF. CDR3 nucleotides: TGTGCCAGCAGTATACGACAGGGAAAAGAGACCCAGTACTTC.

This clone appeared a few times. V usage is TRBV11-2 and J usage is TRBJ1-3; no clear D gene. Trimming took off 1 base at V and 2 bases at J, with 9 bases between the two ends. Germline-derived CDR1 and CDR2 are SGHAT and FQNNGV. CDR3 length: 15 residues. The CDR3, as DNA: TGTGCCAGCAGCTTAGGGAGGGCGGCTGGAAACACCATATATTTT. Translation gives CASSLGRAAGNTIYF.

This chain connects TRBV7-9 to TRBJ1-5; D gene unclear. V was clipped by 1 base and J by 7 bases, with 8 bases between them. CDR3 length equals 13 residues. Germline values: CDR1 SEHNR, CDR2 FQNEAQ (reference sequence). CDR3: CASSLGTSQPQHF. The CDR3 nucleotides read TGTGCCAGCAGCTTAGGCACGAGCCAGCCCCAGCATTTT.

The chain joins TRBV19 to TRBJ2-5; 8 nucleotides agree with TRBD2. J was trimmed by 4 bases and V by 6 bases; bases with no gene match: 10. Germline assignment: CDR1 LNHDA and CDR2 SQIVND (reference sequence). There are 15 residues in the CDR3. Here the CDR3 reads CASSHPGGVGETQYF. The DNA for the CDR3 is TGTGCCAGTAGCCATCCGGGAGGGGTGGGAGAGACCCAGTACTTC.